These T cell receptor beta chains were read from a single sample in a study of radiation and T cells in renal cell carcinoma. TCRdb's copy holds only in-frame clones and misses some; the assay was immunoSEQ multiplex PCR. The sample contains 18,000 or so clones, under 55% of which appear only once. This sample comprised tumor tissue, obtained from a patient whose treatment included radiotherapy and nephrectomy. The receptors originated from a man in his fifties with renal cell carcinoma. Both conserved end residues are part of each CDR3. Each record gives: D gene, J gene, V gene, clone size, CDR3 protein, CDR3 DNA. The D gene is left open where the match is weak. Clone size is stated in some rows and not others, as once, few, many or a class when expanded.

TRBD2 | TRBJ2-3 | TRBV7-2 | - | CASSSGLAADTQYF | TGTGCCAGCAGCTCAGGACTAGCGGCAGATACGCAGTATTTT
TRBD2 | TRBJ2-5 | TRBV2 | - | CASSRRASGVGETQYF | TGTGCCAGCAGTCGTCGGGCTAGCGGAGTGGGCGAGACCCAGTACTTC
- | TRBJ2-1 | TRBV5-1 | few | CASSNGDWMDEQFF | TGCGCCAGCAGCAACGGGGATTGGATGGATGAGCAGTTCTTC
- | TRBJ1-2 | TRBV4-3 | - | CASSRTVGGYGYTF | TGCGCCAGCAGCCGAACGGTGGGGGGGTATGGCTACACCTTC
- | TRBJ1-1 | TRBV19 | - | CASRFTGDTEAFF | TGTGCCAGTAGGTTCACAGGTGACACTGAAGCTTTCTTT
TRBD1 | TRBJ1-5 | TRBV19 | - | CASSIGQGFNQPQHF | TGTGCCAGTAGTATCGGACAGGGATTTAATCAGCCCCAGCATTTT
TRBD1 | TRBJ2-1 | TRBV9 | few | CASSVGQGQNNNEQFF | TGTGCCAGCAGCGTAGGCCAGGGACAGAACAACAATGAGCAGTTCTTC
TRBD1 | TRBJ2-3 | TRBV4-3 | - | CASSQRETGGYTDTQYF | TGCGCCAGCAGCCAAAGGGAGACAGGGGGCTACACAGATACGCAGTATTTT
TRBD1 | TRBJ2-5 | TRBV6-1 | - | CASSPGQQETQYF | TGTGCCAGCAGCCCGGGACAGCAAGAGACCCAGTACTTC
- | TRBJ2-5 | TRBV19 | few | CASSPSGNQGTQYF | TGTGCCAGTTCCCCCTCGGGCAATCAGGGGACCCAGTACTTC
- | TRBJ2-7 | TRBV18 | - | CASSPPQGGFLGGQYF | TGTGCCAGCTCACCACCGCAGGGTGGCTTCTTGGGTGGGCAGTACTTC
TRBD1 | TRBJ2-7 | TRBV2 | few | CASSDGGTGKGGGSYEQYF | TGTGCCAGCAGTGATGGAGGGACAGGGAAGGGAGGGGGCTCCTACGAGCAGTACTTC
TRBD1 | TRBJ1-4 | TRBV5-1 | - | CASSPGGTGNEKLFF | TGCGCCAGCAGCCCAGGGGGGACGGGGAATGAAAAACTGTTTTTT
TRBD1 | TRBJ1-1 | TRBV11-2 | - | CASSWGQLMNTEAFF | TGTGCCAGCAGCTGGGGACAGCTAATGAACACTGAAGCTTTCTTT
- | TRBJ1-1 | TRBV10-2 | - | CASRATGNREAFF | TGCGCCAGTCGCGCGACCGGTAACAGGGAAGCTTTCTTT
- | TRBJ1-6 | TRBV5-4 | - | CASSNRDNSPLHF | TGTGCCAGCAGCAACAGAGATAATTCACCCCTCCACTTT
- | TRBJ2-1 | TRBV9 | - | CASSPQGGLANEQFF | TGTGCCAGCAGCCCCCAGGGGGGCCTAGCCAATGAGCAGTTCTTC
- | TRBJ1-5 | TRBV6-1 | few | CASRVTNQPQHF | TGTGCCAGCAGGGTCACCAATCAGCCCCAGCATTTT
- | TRBJ2-7 | TRBV7-9 | - | CASGPKYEQYF | TGTGCCAGCGGGCCGAAGTACGAGCAGTACTTC
- | TRBJ1-1 | TRBV30 | - | CAWDKTGNTEAFF | TGTGCCTGGGACAAAACAGGGAACACTGAAGCTTTCTTT
TRBD1 | TRBJ1-2 | TRBV7-8 | - | CASSLADRGSGGYTF | TGTGCCAGCAGCTTAGCCGACAGGGGTTCAGGTGGCTACACCTTC
TRBD2 | TRBJ2-1 | TRBV5-1 | once | CASSLEGLATGEQFF | TGCGCCAGCAGCTTGGAAGGACTAGCTACGGGTGAGCAGTTCTTC
- | TRBJ2-5 | TRBV7-7 | few | CASSYDMETQYF | TGTGCTAGCAGCTACGACATGGAGACCCAGTACTTC
- | TRBJ1-5 | TRBV9 | - | CASSPRTGEPQHF | TGTGCCAGCAGCCCCCGGACGGGGGAGCCCCAGCATTTT
- | TRBJ2-5 | TRBV2 | few | CASSVGTQETQYF | TGTGCCAGCAGTGTGGGGACGCAAGAGACCCAGTACTTC
- | TRBJ2-2 | TRBV5-1 | once | CASSDGRGDTGELFF | TGCGCCAGCAGCGACGGCAGGGGAGACACCGGGGAGCTGTTTTTT
- | TRBJ1-4 | TRBV27 | - | CASSARGASLANEKLFF | TGTGCCAGCAGCGCCCGGGGGGCCTCTCTCGCTAATGAAAAACTGTTTTTT
- | TRBJ2-7 | TRBV29-1 | - | CSVVRGTNSYEQYF | TGCAGCGTTGTAAGGGGTACCAACTCCTACGAGCAGTACTTC
TRBD1 | TRBJ1-1 | TRBV5-4 | - | CASSLAGGGAHTEAFF | TGTGCCAGCAGCTTGGCCGGAGGGGGCGCGCACACTGAAGCTTTCTTT
- | TRBJ2-1 | TRBV20-1 | few | CSASLTFYPFF | TGCAGTGCTTCACTTACCTTTTATCCGTTCTTC
- | TRBJ2-1 | TRBV5-1 | - | CASSYLPTDGYNEQFF | TGCGCCAGCAGCTACCTCCCAACGGACGGTTACAATGAGCAGTTCTTC
- | TRBJ2-1 | TRBV7-9 | few | CASSPRGGANNEQFF | TGTGCCAGCAGCCCCAGGGGTGGGGCCAACAATGAGCAGTTCTTC
TRBD1 | TRBJ2-5 | TRBV6-1 | - | CASSWDRGEETQYF | TGTGCCAGCAGTTGGGACAGGGGGGAAGAGACCCAGTACTTC
- | TRBJ2-5 | TRBV6-6 | - | CASSYRQVERETQYF | TGTGCCAGCAGTTACCGACAGGTCGAGCGAGAGACCCAGTACTTC
- | TRBJ2-3 | TRBV5-1 | - | CASSGGWDSSTDTQYF | TGCGCCAGCAGCGGGGGCTGGGATTCTAGCACAGATACGCAGTATTTT
TRBD2 | TRBJ2-1 | TRBV5-1 | - | CASSLDFSSGGVNEQFF | TGCGCCAGCAGCTTGGACTTCTCTAGCGGGGGCGTCAATGAGCAGTTCTTC
TRBD2 | TRBJ2-1 | TRBV11-2 | few | CASSFAGGQFF | TGTGCCAGCAGCTTTGCGGGGGGTCAGTTCTTC